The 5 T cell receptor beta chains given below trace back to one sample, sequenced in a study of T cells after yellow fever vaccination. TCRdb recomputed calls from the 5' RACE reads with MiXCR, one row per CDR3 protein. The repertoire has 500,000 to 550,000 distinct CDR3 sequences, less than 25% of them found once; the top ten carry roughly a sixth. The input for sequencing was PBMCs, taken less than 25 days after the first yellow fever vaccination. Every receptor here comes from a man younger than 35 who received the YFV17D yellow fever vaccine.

CDR3 region: CASSPLGGRNIQYF. The CDR3 nucleotides are TGCGCCAGCAGCCCCCTAGGGGGGAGGAACATTCAGTACTTC. The chain has TRBV4-1 and TRBJ2-4, with D perhaps assigned TRBD1 or TRBD2 (6 bases each). The CDR3 is made up of 14 amino acids. Germline CDR1 MGHRA, CDR2 YSYEKL. The V end lost 4 bases, the J end lost 7 bases, and 14 bases lay between the germline ends.

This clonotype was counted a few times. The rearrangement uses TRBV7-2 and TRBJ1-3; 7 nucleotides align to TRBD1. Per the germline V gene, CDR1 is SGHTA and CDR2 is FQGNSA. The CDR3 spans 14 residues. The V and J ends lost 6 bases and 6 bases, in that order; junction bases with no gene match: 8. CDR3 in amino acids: CASSLPGQQNTIYF. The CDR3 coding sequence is TGTGCCAGCAGTTTACCGGGACAGCAAAACACCATATATTTT. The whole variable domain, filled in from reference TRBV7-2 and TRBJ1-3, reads GAGVSQSPSNKVTEKGKDVELRCDPISGHTALYWYRQSLGQGLEFLIYFQGNSAPDKSGLPSDRFSAERTGGSVSTLTIQRTQQEDSAVYLCASSLPGQQNTIYFGEGSWLTVV.

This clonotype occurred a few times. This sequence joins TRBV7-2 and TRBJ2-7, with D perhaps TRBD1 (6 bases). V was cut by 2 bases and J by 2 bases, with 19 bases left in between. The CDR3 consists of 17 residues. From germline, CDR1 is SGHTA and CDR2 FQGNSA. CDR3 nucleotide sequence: TGTGCCAGCAGCTTACCGCAAACAGGGCCGACCACCTACGAGCAGTACTTC. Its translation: CASSLPQTGPTTYEQYF.

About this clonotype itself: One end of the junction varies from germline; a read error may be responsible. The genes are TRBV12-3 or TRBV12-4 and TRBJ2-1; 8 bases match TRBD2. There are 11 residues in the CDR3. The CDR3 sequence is CASSSGGAEVF. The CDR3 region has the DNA TGTGCCAGCAGTTCCGGGGGGGCCGAGGTCTTC.

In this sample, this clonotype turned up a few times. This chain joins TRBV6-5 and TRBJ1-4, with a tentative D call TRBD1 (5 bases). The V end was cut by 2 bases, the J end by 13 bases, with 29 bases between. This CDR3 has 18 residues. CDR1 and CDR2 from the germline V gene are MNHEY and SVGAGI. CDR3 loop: CASSYLSPRAGRERGLFF. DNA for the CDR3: TGTGCCAGCAGTTACCTCAGTCCCAGGGCGGGGCGAGAAAGGGGACTGTTTTTT.